A single sample gave rise to the 7 T cell receptor beta chains below, sequenced in a study of radiation and T cells in renal cell carcinoma. Only in-frame clones appear in the TCRdb table, and some are missing; sequencing was by immunoSEQ multiplex PCR. The sample carries about 150,000 clones, about 85% recorded once. Time point meaning: baseline pretreatment blood. Regarding treatment: 15 Gy SBRT to primary tumor, nephrectomy 4 weeks later. Source: blood, taken from a patient whose treatment included radiotherapy and nephrectomy. These TCRs come from a woman in her sixties or seventies with renal cell carcinoma.

This clone has only one observation. The gene calls are TRBV30 and TRBJ1-2; D gene uncertain. Germline CDR1 and CDR2: GTSNPN and SVGIG (reference sequence). Trimming took 0 bases from V and 2 from J, leaving 7 bases between them. CDR3 length equals 13 residues. The CDR3 loop reads CAWSVQWNYGYTF. For the CDR3, the DNA is TGTGCCTGGAGTGTACAGTGGAACTATGGCTACACCTTC.

The CDR3 DNA is TGCGCCAGCAGCCCGACAGGGACTAAAAATCAGCCCCAGCATTTT. Protein product: CASSPTGTKNQPQHF. The gene calls are TRBV5-1 and TRBJ1-5, with TRBD1 matching over 7 bases. The CDR3 sequence is 15 residues long. Germline values: CDR1 SGHRS, CDR2 YFSETQ. The V gene end was trimmed by 4 bases and the J gene end by 4 bases; junction bases not matched to a gene: 8.

V and J are TRBV7-6 and TRBJ1-1, with D perhaps TRBD1 (5 bases). V lost 5 bases, J lost 1 base, and 11 bases lay in between. Germline V gene sequence: CDR1 SGHVS, CDR2 FNYEAQ. This CDR3 region has 14 residues. This CDR3 reads CASSPGGSNTEAFF. The CDR3, as DNA: TGTGCCAGCAGCCCTGGGGGGTCGAACACTGAAGCTTTCTTT.

V and J are TRBV6-5 and TRBJ1-2; the match to TRBD1 covers 8 bases. CDR3 length: 14 residues. The V gene's germline CDR1 is MNHEY and CDR2 SVGAGI. V gave up 6 bases and J gave up 5 bases; unmatched junction bases: 8. The CDR3 reads CASRRAGGRYGYTF. The CDR3 nucleotides read TGTGCCAGCAGAAGAGCAGGGGGCCGGTATGGCTACACCTTC.

The chain employs TRBV7-9 and TRBJ2-7, with 12 positions matching TRBD1. CDR3 length: 17 residues. V trimming: 4 bases; J trimming: 1 base; junction bases outside the gene matches: 8. The germline V gene encodes CDR1 SEHNR and CDR2 FQNEAQ (reference sequence). This chain's CDR3 is CASSSPGTGGSSYEQYF. The CDR3 DNA sequence: TGTGCCAGCAGCTCCCCGGGGACAGGGGGCTCATCCTACGAGCAGTACTTC.

The chain joins TRBV9 to TRBJ1-1; TRBD1 agrees at 7 bases. The CDR3 sequence is 13 residues long. J gave up 5 bases and V 0 bases, and 1 base lay outside the gene matches. CDR1 is SGDLS and CDR2 is YYNGEE in the germline V gene. The CDR3 sequence: CASSVEQGTEAFF. Here the CDR3 DNA reads TGTGCCAGCAGCGTAGAACAGGGGACTGAAGCTTTCTTT.

This clone has just one count. V is TRBV19 and J is TRBJ2-5, with a possible D match to TRBD1 (5 bases). V lost 2 bases and J 6 bases, leaving 10 bases between the germline ends. The CDR3 length is 13 residues. Germline CDR1 reads LNHDA; CDR2 reads SQIVND (reference sequence). The CDR3 nucleotides are TGTGCCAGTAGTATACCCAGGGTGAAGACCCAGTACTTC. This translates into CASSIPRVKTQYF.